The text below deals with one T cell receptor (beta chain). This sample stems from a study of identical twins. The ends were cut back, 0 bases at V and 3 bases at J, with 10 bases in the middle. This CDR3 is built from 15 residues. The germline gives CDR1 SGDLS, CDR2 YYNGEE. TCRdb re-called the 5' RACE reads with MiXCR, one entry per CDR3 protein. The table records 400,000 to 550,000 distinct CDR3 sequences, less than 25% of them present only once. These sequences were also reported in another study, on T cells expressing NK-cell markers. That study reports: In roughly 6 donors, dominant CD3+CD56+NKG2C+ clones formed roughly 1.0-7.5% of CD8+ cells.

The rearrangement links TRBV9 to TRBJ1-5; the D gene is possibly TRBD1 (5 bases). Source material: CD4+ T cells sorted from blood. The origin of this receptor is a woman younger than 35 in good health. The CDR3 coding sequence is TGTGCCAGCAGCGTAGAAGACAGACACAATCAGCCCCAGCATTTT. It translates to CASSVEDRHNQPQHF.